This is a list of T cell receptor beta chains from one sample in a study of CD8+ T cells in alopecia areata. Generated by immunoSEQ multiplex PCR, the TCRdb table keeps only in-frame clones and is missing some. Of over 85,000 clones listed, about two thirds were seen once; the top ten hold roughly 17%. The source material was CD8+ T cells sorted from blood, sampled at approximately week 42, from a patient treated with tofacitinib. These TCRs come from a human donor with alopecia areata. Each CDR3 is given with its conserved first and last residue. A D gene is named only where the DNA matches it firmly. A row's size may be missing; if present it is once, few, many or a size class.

CDR3nt: TGTGCCAGTAGTATTCGGCTAACAGGGACTGAAGCTTTCTTT
CDR3aa: CASSIRLTGTEAFF
abundance: few
v_gene: TRBV19
j_gene: TRBJ1-1
d_gene: NA

CDR3nt: TGTGCCAGCAGCTTAGACAGGCACGAGCAGTACTTC
CDR3aa: CASSLDRHEQYF
abundance: NA
v_gene: TRBV7-8
j_gene: TRBJ2-7
d_gene: NA

CDR3nt: TGTGCCAGCAGCCCTGGGACTAGCGCACCCCGGACGGGGGATACGCAGTATTTT
CDR3aa: CASSPGTSAPRTGDTQYF
abundance: NA
v_gene: TRBV7-6
j_gene: TRBJ2-3
d_gene: TRBD2

CDR3nt: TGTGCCTGGAGTTGGTCAGAGGTCACTGAAGCTTTCTTT
CDR3aa: CAWSWSEVTEAFF
abundance: few
v_gene: TRBV30
j_gene: TRBJ1-1
d_gene: NA

CDR3nt: TGCGCCAGCAGCCGAGACCGGACCCAATCTGGGGCCAACGTCCTGACTTTC
CDR3aa: CASSRDRTQSGANVLTF
abundance: NA
v_gene: TRBV5-1
j_gene: TRBJ2-6
d_gene: NA

CDR3nt: TGTGCCAGCGCCCTCCGGACAGGGAGGACTGAAGCTTTCTTT
CDR3aa: CASALRTGRTEAFF
abundance: NA
v_gene: TRBV27
j_gene: TRBJ1-1
d_gene: TRBD1

CDR3nt: TGTGCCAGCAGCCCGACTACCTCCTACGAGCAGTACTTC
CDR3aa: CASSPTTSYEQYF
abundance: few
v_gene: TRBV11-2
j_gene: TRBJ2-7
d_gene: NA

CDR3nt: TGTGCCAGCAGAGAGATCACAGGGGTCGATGAGCAGTTCTTC
CDR3aa: CASREITGVDEQFF
abundance: NA
v_gene: TRBV27
j_gene: TRBJ2-1
d_gene: TRBD1

CDR3nt: TGTGCCAGCAGCGCGACTCGACAGGGGGCTGGTGAGCAGTACTTC
CDR3aa: CASSATRQGAGEQYF
abundance: once
v_gene: TRBV5-6
j_gene: TRBJ2-7
d_gene: TRBD1

CDR3nt: TGTGCCAGCAGCCCCGACAAGAACACTGAAGCTTTCTTT
CDR3aa: CASSPDKNTEAFF
abundance: NA
v_gene: TRBV6-5
j_gene: TRBJ1-1
d_gene: NA

CDR3nt: TGTGCCAGCAGTTTATCTCCTGGGGGGCACTACGAGCAGTACTTC
CDR3aa: CASSLSPGGHYEQYF
abundance: NA
v_gene: TRBV27
j_gene: TRBJ2-7
d_gene: NA

CDR3nt: TGTGCCAGCAGTTACTCACAGGTGGGACCTAACACTGAAGCTTTCTTT
CDR3aa: CASSYSQVGPNTEAFF
abundance: NA
v_gene: TRBV6-5
j_gene: TRBJ1-1
d_gene: NA

CDR3nt: TGTGCCATCAGTACTATGACTAGCGGGGGGGCTGAACTAGGCTACGAGCAGTACTTC
CDR3aa: CAISTMTSGGAELGYEQYF
abundance: few
v_gene: TRBV10-3
j_gene: TRBJ2-7
d_gene: TRBD2

CDR3nt: TGCGCCAGCAGCCAAGATGGCCAGGGAAAAAACATTCAGTACTTC
CDR3aa: CASSQDGQGKNIQYF
abundance: NA
v_gene: TRBV4-3
j_gene: TRBJ2-4
d_gene: NA

CDR3nt: TGCGCCAGCAGCCAAGATGGATTCAGGAAAGATGGCTACACCTTC
CDR3aa: CASSQDGFRKDGYTF
abundance: NA
v_gene: TRBV4-3
j_gene: TRBJ1-2
d_gene: NA

CDR3nt: TGTGCCAGCAGCCAAGATCTCACCGAGACAGTTGATGGCTACACCTTC
CDR3aa: CASSQDLTETVDGYTF
abundance: NA
v_gene: TRBV14
j_gene: TRBJ1-2
d_gene: NA

CDR3nt: TGTGCTAGTGGTACAGAACAGGGTACGAATGAAAAACTGTTTTTT
CDR3aa: CASGTEQGTNEKLFF
abundance: many
v_gene: TRBV12-5
j_gene: TRBJ1-4
d_gene: NA

CDR3nt: TGTGCCAGCAGGAGCGAACTTTACACAGATACGCAGTATTTT
CDR3aa: CASRSELYTDTQYF
abundance: once
v_gene: TRBV28
j_gene: TRBJ2-3
d_gene: NA

CDR3nt: TGTGCCAGCAGCTCTGGGACAGGGGGCTCCTACAATGAGCAGTTCTTC
CDR3aa: CASSSGTGGSYNEQFF
abundance: NA
v_gene: TRBV7-9
j_gene: TRBJ2-1
d_gene: TRBD1

CDR3nt: TGTGCCAGCAGCTACCGGTCGGGGAATGAGCAGTTCTTC
CDR3aa: CASSYRSGNEQFF
abundance: few
v_gene: TRBV13
j_gene: TRBJ2-1
d_gene: NA

CDR3nt: TGTGCCAGCAGTCTTGGGCAGACCGCGAATGAAAAACTGTTTTTT
CDR3aa: CASSLGQTANEKLFF
abundance: NA
v_gene: TRBV6-5
j_gene: TRBJ1-4
d_gene: NA

CDR3nt: TGCAGCGTTGAGGTGACAGGAACCCTATGGGAGTATGGCTACACCTTC
CDR3aa: CSVEVTGTLWEYGYTF
abundance: few
v_gene: TRBV29-1
j_gene: TRBJ1-2
d_gene: NA

CDR3nt: TGTGCCAGCAACGCGGCGGAGGGGATGGCCGGGGAGCTGTTTTTT
CDR3aa: CASNAAEGMAGELFF
abundance: once
v_gene: TRBV6-5
j_gene: TRBJ2-2
d_gene: NA

CDR3nt: TGTGCCAGCACCCCCGACGGGAACACTGAAGCTTTCTTT
CDR3aa: CASTPDGNTEAFF
abundance: NA
v_gene: TRBV7-9
j_gene: TRBJ1-1
d_gene: NA

CDR3nt: TGCAGCGCTACACGATTGAACACTGAAGCTTTCTTT
CDR3aa: CSATRLNTEAFF
abundance: NA
v_gene: TRBV29-1
j_gene: TRBJ1-1
d_gene: NA

CDR3nt: TGTGCCAGCAGCCCCGGACTAGCCGACAATGAGCAGTTCTTC
CDR3aa: CASSPGLADNEQFF
abundance: NA
v_gene: TRBV13
j_gene: TRBJ2-1
d_gene: TRBD2

CDR3nt: TGTGCCTGGAGCCTAATTAACACTGAAGCTTTCTTT
CDR3aa: CAWSLINTEAFF
abundance: NA
v_gene: TRBV30
j_gene: TRBJ1-1
d_gene: NA

CDR3nt: TGTGCCAGCAGCTTGGAGACTAATCTCGATGAGCAGTTCTTC
CDR3aa: CASSLETNLDEQFF
abundance: once
v_gene: TRBV5-6
j_gene: TRBJ2-1
d_gene: NA

CDR3nt: TGTGCCAGCATACTAGGGGGCATGAGGGAAAAACTGTTTTTT
CDR3aa: CASILGGMREKLFF
abundance: NA
v_gene: TRBV6-6
j_gene: TRBJ1-4
d_gene: TRBD1

CDR3nt: TGTGCCAGCAGTGGGGGACAGGGAGCTGGGGCCAACGTCCTGACTTTC
CDR3aa: CASSGGQGAGANVLTF
abundance: few
v_gene: TRBV27
j_gene: TRBJ2-6
d_gene: TRBD1

CDR3nt: TGTGCCAGCAGTTTACAGGGGACAGATACGCAGTATTTT
CDR3aa: CASSLQGTDTQYF
abundance: NA
v_gene: TRBV28
j_gene: TRBJ2-3
d_gene: NA

CDR3nt: TGTGCCAGCGCCATCACAGACGAGCAGTACTTC
CDR3aa: CASAITDEQYF
abundance: NA
v_gene: TRBV25-1
j_gene: TRBJ2-7
d_gene: NA

CDR3nt: TGTGCCAGCAGTGAATGGTCTAGCGGGGAAAACAATGAGCAGTTCTTC
CDR3aa: CASSEWSSGENNEQFF
abundance: NA
v_gene: TRBV6-1
j_gene: TRBJ2-1
d_gene: TRBD2

CDR3nt: TGTGCCAGCAGTGTAGAGGACAGGGTCTATGGCTACACCTTC
CDR3aa: CASSVEDRVYGYTF
abundance: NA
v_gene: TRBV2
j_gene: TRBJ1-2
d_gene: TRBD1

CDR3nt: TGCGCCAGCACCAAAGACGGGAACACTGAAGCTTTCTTT
CDR3aa: CASTKDGNTEAFF
abundance: NA
v_gene: TRBV10-2
j_gene: TRBJ1-1
d_gene: NA

CDR3nt: TGCGCCAGCAGCTTCAACAGGGCAGATACGCAGTATTTT
CDR3aa: CASSFNRADTQYF
abundance: NA
v_gene: TRBV4-3
j_gene: TRBJ2-3
d_gene: NA

CDR3nt: TGTGCCAGCAGTTACGGGGCAAGAGGGGCCAACGTCCTGACTTTC
CDR3aa: CASSYGARGANVLTF
abundance: NA
v_gene: TRBV6-5
j_gene: TRBJ2-6
d_gene: NA

CDR3nt: TGTGCCAGCAGATCTGGGACTAGCGGGGGGATACCCTACAATGAGCAGTTCTTC
CDR3aa: CASRSGTSGGIPYNEQFF
abundance: NA
v_gene: TRBV11-2
j_gene: TRBJ2-1
d_gene: TRBD2

CDR3nt: TGTGCCAGCAGCTTAGCAGCTTGGCTAGCGGGGGAGAATGAGCAGTTCTTC
CDR3aa: CASSLAAWLAGENEQFF
abundance: NA
v_gene: TRBV7-2
j_gene: TRBJ2-1
d_gene: TRBD2

CDR3nt: TGTGCCAGCAGCTTAGTTGATCCGGGGATGGCTGAAGCTTTCTTT
CDR3aa: CASSLVDPGMAEAFF
abundance: NA
v_gene: TRBV7-9
j_gene: TRBJ1-1
d_gene: NA

CDR3nt: TGCAGCGTTGAAGGCCGGGAAGCCTACGAGCAGTACTTC
CDR3aa: CSVEGREAYEQYF
abundance: few
v_gene: TRBV29-1
j_gene: TRBJ2-7
d_gene: NA

CDR3nt: TGTGCCAGCAGCTTAGGTCCAGGGACAGAAAGCGACTATGGCTACACCTTC
CDR3aa: CASSLGPGTESDYGYTF
abundance: once
v_gene: TRBV7-9
j_gene: TRBJ1-2
d_gene: TRBD1

CDR3nt: TGCGCCAGCAGCCAAGATCTGGGAAATCAGCCCCAGCATTTT
CDR3aa: CASSQDLGNQPQHF
abundance: NA
v_gene: TRBV4-3
j_gene: TRBJ1-5
d_gene: NA

CDR3nt: TGCGCCAGCAGCCCGGGAGGGTACGAGCAGTACTTC
CDR3aa: CASSPGGYEQYF
abundance: NA
v_gene: TRBV5-1
j_gene: TRBJ2-7
d_gene: TRBD2

CDR3nt: TGTGCCAGCAGCTTAAGCGGGCCGGCAGACACACAGCCCCAGCATTTT
CDR3aa: CASSLSGPADTQPQHF
abundance: few
v_gene: TRBV7-9
j_gene: TRBJ1-5
d_gene: NA

CDR3nt: TGCGCCAGCAGTCCTTTTTACAGGGGGCGCTACACCTTC
CDR3aa: CASSPFYRGRYTF
abundance: NA
v_gene: TRBV23-1
j_gene: TRBJ1-2
d_gene: TRBD1

CDR3nt: TGTGCCAGCAGCATGCGGGGGTCTAGCACAGATACGCAGTATTTT
CDR3aa: CASSMRGSSTDTQYF
abundance: NA
v_gene: TRBV7-9
j_gene: TRBJ2-3
d_gene: TRBD2

CDR3nt: TGTGCCAGCAGCCCCGGGATAGCGGCTTCCTACGAGCAGTACTTC
CDR3aa: CASSPGIAASYEQYF
abundance: NA
v_gene: TRBV13
j_gene: TRBJ2-7
d_gene: NA

CDR3nt: TGTGCCAGTAGTATTATAACAGCAAAGGAAGCTTTCTTT
CDR3aa: CASSIITAKEAFF
abundance: NA
v_gene: TRBV19
j_gene: TRBJ1-1
d_gene: NA

CDR3nt: TGTGCCAGCAGCCTTCGGACAGACGGGACCACTGAAGCTTTCTTT
CDR3aa: CASSLRTDGTTEAFF
abundance: NA
v_gene: TRBV6-5
j_gene: TRBJ1-1
d_gene: NA

CDR3nt: TGTGCCAGCAGTTCTACAGGGGGCGCCGGTGGCTACACCTTC
CDR3aa: CASSSTGGAGGYTF
abundance: NA
v_gene: TRBV2
j_gene: TRBJ1-2
d_gene: TRBD1

CDR3nt: TGCGCCAGCAGCCAAGATTCCAGCGGGGGCGCAGATACGCAGTATTTT
CDR3aa: CASSQDSSGGADTQYF
abundance: NA
v_gene: TRBV4-3
j_gene: TRBJ2-3
d_gene: TRBD2

CDR3nt: TGTGCCAGCAGCGTAGGAGACAGGGGGAACGAGCAGTACTTC
CDR3aa: CASSVGDRGNEQYF
abundance: few
v_gene: TRBV9
j_gene: TRBJ2-7
d_gene: TRBD1

CDR3nt: TGCAGCGGAGAAATGACTAGCGGGGGTGGCTCCTACAATGAGCAGTTCTTC
CDR3aa: CSGEMTSGGGSYNEQFF
abundance: NA
v_gene: TRBV29-1
j_gene: TRBJ2-1
d_gene: TRBD2

CDR3nt: TGTGCCAGCAGTTCCCGGGACATAGGATACAATGAGCAGTTCTTC
CDR3aa: CASSSRDIGYNEQFF
abundance: NA
v_gene: TRBV5-6
j_gene: TRBJ2-1
d_gene: NA

CDR3nt: TGCGCCAGCAGCCAAGAAGATTCAGGGGAAGTATATTTT
CDR3aa: CASSQEDSGEVYF
abundance: NA
v_gene: TRBV4-3
j_gene: TRBJ1-3
d_gene: NA

CDR3nt: TGCGCCAGCAGCCAGGACAGGGGATCCTACAATGAGCAGTTCTTC
CDR3aa: CASSQDRGSYNEQFF
abundance: NA
v_gene: TRBV4-3
j_gene: TRBJ2-1
d_gene: TRBD1

CDR3nt: TGTGCCAGCACCCAGGGCCCGAACACCGGGGAGCTGTTTTTT
CDR3aa: CASTQGPNTGELFF
abundance: NA
v_gene: TRBV6-6
j_gene: TRBJ2-2
d_gene: NA

CDR3nt: TGTGCCAGCAGTTACGGGGGGGGCGGTCAGCCCCAGCATTTT
CDR3aa: CASSYGGGGQPQHF
abundance: few
v_gene: TRBV6-6
j_gene: TRBJ1-5
d_gene: NA